Listed below are T cell receptor beta chains from one sample, sequenced in a study of glioma-infiltrating T cells. TCRdb ran MiXCR on the multiplex PCR reads and lists one entry per CDR3 protein. There are approximately 400,000 distinct CDR3 sequences in the sample; around 45% occur only once, and around 12% lies in the top ten. The specimen sequenced was glioma tissue, nonneoplastic brain tissue, or PBMCs (not recorded which). The receptors derive from a human donor with low-grade glioma or glioblastoma, undergoing nonglioma brain surgery, or in good health (not recorded which). Each CDR3 is given with its conserved first and last residue. A D gene is named only where the DNA matches it firmly. Clone size is stated in some rows and not others, as once, few, many or a class when expanded.

size: many; V: TRBV6-5; D: -; J: TRBJ2-1; CDR3: CASSYSPGHEQFF; DNA: TGTGCCAGCAGTTACTCCCCGGGGCATGAGCAGTTCTTC
size: -; V: TRBV6-1; D: TRBD1; J: TRBJ2-1; CDR3: CASRRRSGGSYNEQFF; DNA: TGTGCCAGCCGACGCCGCTCAGGGGGCTCCTACAATGAGCAGTTCTTC
size: -; V: TRBV6-6; D: -; J: TRBJ2-2; CDR3: CASSYGRLATGELFF; DNA: TGTGCCAGCAGTTACGGGCGACTGGCCACCGGGGAGCTGTTTTTT
size: few; V: TRBV4-1; D: -; J: TRBJ2-7; CDR3: CASSQVRTSYEQYF; DNA: TGCGCCAGCAGCCAAGTTCGGACGAGCTACGAGCAGTACTTC
size: few; V: TRBV4-1; D: -; J: TRBJ2-3; CDR3: CASRRGTSTDTQYF; DNA: TGCGCCAGCAGAAGAGGTACTAGCACAGATACGCAGTATTTT
size: -; V: TRBV3-1; D: TRBD1; J: TRBJ1-1; CDR3: CASSLTGSGSPFF; DNA: TGTGCCAGCAGCCTGACAGGGTCGGGGAGTCCTTTCTTT
size: -; V: TRBV2; D: TRBD1; J: TRBJ1-6; CDR3: CASGQETKSLHF; DNA: TGTGCCAGTGGACAGGAGACCAAATCCCTCCACTTT
size: -; V: TRBV12-3/TRBV12-4; D: TRBD2; J: TRBJ2-7; CDR3: CASSYSGGGWEQYF; DNA: TGTGCCAGCAGTTACTCTGGGGGAGGGTGGGAGCAGTACTTC
size: -; V: TRBV6-2/TRBV6-3; D: -; J: TRBJ2-5; CDR3: CAIREHGSETQYF; DNA: TGTGCCATCAGGGAACATGGGTCAGAGACCCAGTACTTC
size: -; V: TRBV20-1; D: TRBD1; J: TRBJ2-1; CDR3: CSVQAQGADNEQFF; DNA: TGCAGTGTTCAGGCCCAGGGGGCGGATAATGAGCAGTTCTTC
size: many; V: TRBV27; D: -; J: TRBJ1-1; CDR3: CASSRYLNTEAFF; DNA: TGTGCCAGCAGTAGGTACCTGAACACTGAAGCTTTCTTT
size: -; V: TRBV27; D: TRBD2; J: TRBJ2-7; CDR3: CASSIGTSGVVEQYF; DNA: TGTGCCAGCAGTATCGGGACTAGCGGGGTCGTCGAGCAGTACTTC
size: -; V: TRBV4-3; D: -; J: TRBJ2-1; CDR3: CASSQVQTLVYNEQFF; DNA: TGCGCCAGCAGCCAAGTCCAGACGCTGGTCTACAATGAGCAGTTCTTC
size: -; V: TRBV10-1; D: -; J: TRBJ2-1; CDR3: CASRAAGKAYNEQFF; DNA: TGCGCCAGCAGGGCAGCAGGGAAAGCCTACAATGAGCAGTTCTTC
size: few; V: TRBV27; D: TRBD1; J: TRBJ2-7; CDR3: CASSSDRGPYEQYF; DNA: TGTGCCAGCAGTTCCGACAGGGGTCCCTACGAGCAGTACTTC
size: many; V: TRBV20-1; D: -; J: TRBJ2-2; CDR3: CSAVTEAYTGELFF; DNA: TGCAGTGCTGTTACGGAGGCGTACACCGGGGAGCTGTTTTTT
size: -; V: TRBV6-1; D: -; J: TRBJ2-5; CDR3: CASLAGTQYF; DNA: TGTGCCAGTTTAGCCGGGACCCAGTACTTC
size: few; V: TRBV6-1; D: -; J: TRBJ2-7; CDR3: CASPGIDSYEQYF; DNA: TGTGCCAGCCCGGGTATAGACTCCTACGAGCAGTACTTC
size: -; V: TRBV7-2; D: -; J: TRBJ1-2; CDR3: CASSLDLVPTDYGYTF; DNA: TGTGCCAGCAGCTTAGATCTGGTCCCCACCGACTATGGCTACACCTTC
size: many; V: TRBV27; D: TRBD1; J: TRBJ1-2; CDR3: CASSTTGTGNYGYTF; DNA: TGTGCCAGCAGTACCACCGGGACAGGGAACTATGGCTACACCTTC
size: few; V: TRBV12-3/TRBV12-4; D: TRBD1; J: TRBJ2-7; CDR3: CASSLDRTGGNWYQYEQYF; DNA: TGTGCCAGCAGTTTAGATCGGACAGGGGGAAATTGGTACCAGTACGAGCAGTACTTC
size: -; V: TRBV15; D: TRBD1; J: TRBJ1-1; CDR3: CATSPEGGTNTEAFF; DNA: TGTGCCACCAGCCCCGAAGGGGGCACGAACACTGAAGCTTTCTTT
size: few; V: TRBV28; D: -; J: TRBJ2-3; CDR3: CASSLYKEGFNTDTQYF; DNA: TGTGCCAGCAGTTTGTACAAAGAGGGGTTTAACACAGATACGCAGTATTTT
size: few; V: TRBV29-1; D: -; J: TRBJ2-1; CDR3: CSVDHGLFINEQFF; DNA: TGCAGCGTTGATCATGGACTATTTATCAATGAGCAGTTCTTC
size: many; V: TRBV27; D: TRBD2; J: TRBJ2-7; CDR3: CASSQGLAGISYEQYF; DNA: TGTGCCAGCAGTCAAGGACTAGCGGGTATCTCCTACGAGCAGTACTTC
size: -; V: TRBV7-2; D: -; J: TRBJ2-1; CDR3: CASSLVGGNEQFF; DNA: TGTGCCAGCAGCTTAGTAGGGGGTAATGAGCAGTTCTTC
size: -; V: TRBV28; D: TRBD1; J: TRBJ2-5; CDR3: CASSPGQGEETRYF; DNA: TGTGCCAGCAGCCCGGGACAGGGAGAAGAGACCCGGTACTTC
size: -; V: TRBV29-1; D: TRBD2; J: TRBJ2-5; CDR3: CSHFGTSGIRETQYF; DNA: TGCAGCCACTTCGGGACTAGCGGGATAAGGGAGACCCAGTACTTC
size: many; V: TRBV7-9; D: -; J: TRBJ2-1; CDR3: CASSLIGTEQFF; DNA: TGTGCCAGCAGCTTAATAGGGACTGAGCAGTTCTTC
size: -; V: TRBV6-6; D: -; J: TRBJ1-1; CDR3: CASRQSLIAEAFF; DNA: TGTGCCAGTCGGCAGTCACTGATCGCTGAAGCTTTCTTT
size: few; V: TRBV20-1; D: -; J: TRBJ2-1; CDR3: CRIRSSYNEQFF; DNA: TGCAGGATTCGGAGCTCCTACAATGAGCAGTTCTTC
size: -; V: TRBV12-3/TRBV12-4; D: -; J: TRBJ1-5; CDR3: CASSFWGTNQPQHF; DNA: TGTGCCAGCAGTTTTTGGGGAACAAATCAGCCCCAGCATTTT
size: -; V: TRBV5-1; D: -; J: TRBJ2-7; CDR3: CASSLSTGTYEQYF; DNA: TGCGCCAGCAGCTTGAGTACAGGGACCTACGAGCAGTACTTC
size: many; V: TRBV27; D: -; J: TRBJ1-1; CDR3: CASKRTTPLEEAFF; DNA: TGTGCCAGCAAAAGGACGACCCCCTTAGAGGAAGCTTTCTTT
size: -; V: TRBV7-2; D: TRBD2; J: TRBJ2-1; CDR3: CASSPQGGSLHNEQFF; DNA: TGTGCCAGCAGCCCCCAGGGCGGGAGTTTACACAATGAGCAGTTCTTC
size: few; V: TRBV4-1; D: TRBD1; J: TRBJ2-7; CDR3: CASSQDGWVQGAREQYF; DNA: TGCGCCAGCAGCCAAGATGGGTGGGTCCAGGGGGCGAGGGAGCAGTACTTC
size: few; V: TRBV7-2; D: -; J: TRBJ2-3; CDR3: CASSLEAPGPREQYF; DNA: TGTGCCAGCAGCTTAGAGGCTCCTGGCCCTCGGGAGCAGTATTTT
size: -; V: TRBV4-1; D: TRBD2; J: TRBJ2-7; CDR3: CASSRNSGVTYEQYF; DNA: TGCGCCAGCAGCCGAAATAGCGGGGTGACCTACGAGCAGTACTTC
size: -; V: TRBV5-5; D: -; J: TRBJ2-7; CDR3: CASSFLGFPTGEQYF; DNA: TGTGCCAGCAGCTTTCTCGGATTTCCGACGGGGGAGCAGTACTTC
size: -; V: TRBV4-2; D: -; J: TRBJ1-4; CDR3: CASSQTEKLFF; DNA: TGTGCCAGCAGCCAAACTGAAAAACTGTTTTTT
size: few; V: TRBV5-4; D: TRBD1; J: TRBJ2-4; CDR3: CASSLRDRREMEYF; DNA: TGTGCCAGCAGCTTACGGGACAGGAGGGAAATGGAGTACTTC
size: many; V: TRBV28; D: -; J: TRBJ1-5; CDR3: CASIPRGDQPQHF; DNA: TGTGCCAGCATTCCCCGCGGGGATCAGCCCCAGCATTTT
size: -; V: TRBV19; D: TRBD1; J: TRBJ2-7; CDR3: CASSIRDRVHKQYF; DNA: TGTGCCAGTAGTATCCGGGACAGGGTCCACAAGCAGTACTTC
size: many; V: TRBV6-6; D: -; J: TRBJ1-1; CDR3: CASSYSTAQREAFF; DNA: TGTGCCAGCAGTTACTCGACGGCCCAAAGGGAAGCTTTCTTT
size: many; V: TRBV27; D: -; J: TRBJ1-1; CDR3: CASSLNRNTEAFF; DNA: TGTGCCAGCAGCCTCAATAGAAACACTGAAGCTTTCTTT
size: many; V: TRBV6-1; D: -; J: TRBJ2-7; CDR3: CASSEITVSSYEQYF; DNA: TGTGCCAGCAGTGAAATAACGGTGAGCTCCTACGAGCAGTACTTC
size: -; V: TRBV10-3; D: -; J: TRBJ2-3; CDR3: CAISEWSTDTQYF; DNA: TGTGCCATCAGTGAGTGGTCCACAGATACGCAGTATTTT
size: -; V: TRBV28; D: -; J: TRBJ2-7; CDR3: CATLDSFYEQYF; DNA: TGTGCCACCCTTGACAGTTTCTACGAGCAGTACTTC
size: -; V: TRBV20-1; D: -; J: TRBJ2-7; CDR3: CSASVTGTNSYEQYF; DNA: TGCAGTGCTAGTGTCACCGGGACAAACTCCTACGAGCAGTACTTC
size: -; V: TRBV25-1; D: TRBD1; J: TRBJ2-1; CDR3: CASSVRQGDRNEQFF; DNA: TGTGCCAGCAGTGTGAGACAGGGAGATCGGAACGAGCAGTTCTTC
size: -; V: TRBV12-3/TRBV12-4; D: -; J: TRBJ1-2; CDR3: CASCPTTSALGRYTF; DNA: TGTGCCAGTTGCCCCACGACGTCGGCTCTGGGAAGATACACCTTC
size: -; V: TRBV5-1; D: TRBD2; J: TRBJ2-1; CDR3: CASSSGTSGRAGEQFF; DNA: TGCGCCAGCAGCTCAGGGACTAGCGGGAGGGCTGGTGAGCAGTTCTTC
size: -; V: TRBV29-1; D: TRBD1; J: TRBJ1-4; CDR3: CSAGDRRLEKLFF; DNA: TGCAGCGCCGGGGACAGGCGTCTCGAAAAACTGTTTTTT
size: -; V: TRBV5-4; D: TRBD2; J: TRBJ2-1; CDR3: CASSYLAGVGEQFF; DNA: TGTGCCAGCAGCTACCTAGCGGGAGTGGGGGAGCAGTTCTTC
size: -; V: TRBV6-4; D: TRBD2; J: TRBJ2-3; CDR3: CATRTSGSTDTQYF; DNA: TGTGCCACACGGACTAGCGGGAGCACAGATACGCAGTATTTT
size: -; V: TRBV20-1; D: TRBD1; J: TRBJ2-5; CDR3: CSARDVGTVEETQYF; DNA: TGCAGTGCTAGAGATGTCGGGACAGTGGAAGAGACCCAGTACTTC
size: -; V: TRBV20-1; D: -; J: TRBJ2-1; CDR3: CSASSRQEVYNEQFF; DNA: TGCAGTGCTAGCTCGAGGCAGGAGGTGTACAATGAGCAGTTCTTC
size: -; V: TRBV15; D: TRBD1; J: TRBJ2-1; CDR3: CATSRSTGGPYNKQFF; DNA: TGTGCCACCAGCAGATCAACAGGGGGTCCGTACAATAAGCAGTTCTTC
size: few; V: TRBV4-1; D: TRBD2; J: TRBJ2-3; CDR3: CASSQVGGVAGVERYF; DNA: TGCGCCAGCAGCCAAGTAGGTGGAGTAGCGGGAGTGGAGCGGTATTTT
size: few; V: TRBV7-6; D: -; J: TRBJ2-7; CDR3: CASSLLGPSLYEQYF; DNA: TGTGCCAGCAGCTTATTAGGGCCCTCACTTTACGAGCAGTACTTC